The TCR beta chain described here comes from a study of cytomegalovirus exposure and HLA in healthy donors. The PCR was carried out with 60 Vbeta primers and 13 Jbeta primers. Assay: immunoSEQ multiplex PCR; the TCRdb copy retains only in-frame clones and omits some. The sample lists about 67,000 clones, roughly 77% occurring once. The J segment lost 6 bases and the V segment lost 2 bases, leaving 6 bases of the junction unmatched. The CDR3 totals 15 residues. Germline CDR1 is SGHVS and CDR2 is FQNEAQ. The table lists this clone with a count of one. The chain links TRBV7-8 to TRBJ1-4; TRBD1 matches 7 bases. This TCR came from a woman aged 30 to 39 in good health and CMV-seronegative. The sample taken for sequencing was PBMCs. The CDR3 reads CASSLRGPRDEKLFF. CDR3 bases: TGTGCCAGCAGCTTAAGGGGGCCGAGGGATGAAAAACTGTTTTTT.